This TCR beta chain was profiled in a study of blood T cell repertoires in COVID-19. There are 15 residues in the CDR3. Trimming removed 2 bases at V and 6 bases at J, with 13 bases between. CDR1 and CDR2 from the germline V gene are SGHAT and FQNNGV. This clone has only one observation. The table came from immunoSEQ multiplex PCR; TCRdb's copy has only in-frame clones and leaves some out. Among about 370,000 clones, over 75% were seen once, and the ten largest hold 0.95% to 1.1%. The sample consisted of PBMCs or T cells enriched from blood (not recorded which). The receptor was isolated from a man between 18 and 29 years old who had recovered from COVID-19. The V gene is TRBV11-2, the J gene TRBJ2-2, with no clear D. The CDR3 coding sequence is TGTGCCAGCAGCTTAAGTCGTAGTATTGCCGGGGAGCTGTTTTTT. It encodes CASSLSRSIAGELFF.